Here is one T cell receptor (beta chain) with its context. Its cognate antigen is unknown. Method: immunoSEQ multiplex PCR; TCRdb's copy keeps in-frame clones and lacks some. Of 2 million to 2.5 million clones in the sample, just over 90% were seen once. These data come from a study of shared clonotypes between healthy human individuals. General observations from the study: Memory subsets generally showed smaller estimated richness than naive subsets did.

The length of the CDR3 is 15 residues. The V gene end was trimmed by 5 bases and the J gene end by 8 bases; junction bases not matched to a gene: 6. Per germline, CDR1 MDHEN and CDR2 SYDVKM. This TCR was recovered from a man aged 18 to 30 in good health. Some clones in this sample may be carry-over from other donors' samples. Material: naive CD4+ T cells from PBMCs. Subset indicated: CD45RA+ positively selected. This chain uses TRBV28 with TRBJ1-6, with 10 bases lining up with TRBD1. The CDR3 protein is CASSTVGTGDSPLHF. CDR3 in DNA: TGTGCCAGCAGTACCGTCGGGACAGGGGATTCACCCCTCCACTTT.